These T cell receptor beta chains were read from a single sample in a study of blood T cell repertoires in COVID-19. Profiled with immunoSEQ multiplex PCR; TCRdb holds only in-frame clones, not every one. This sample yields 250,000 to 350,000 clones, of which 80% to 90% are seen a single time; about 4.1% belongs to the top ten. Source material: PBMCs or T cells enriched from blood (not recorded which). Every receptor here comes from a woman aged 30 to 39 who had recovered from COVID-19. Both conserved end residues are part of each CDR3. A D gene is named only where the DNA matches it firmly.

>13|.|TRBV28|TRBJ1-2
TGTGCCAGTGCAAGGGAGAAACACTATGGCTACACCTTC
CASAREKHYGYTF
>19|.|TRBV5-3|TRBJ1-1
TGTGCCAGAAGCTCCGAATTCTTAGGACAGACTATTACGAACACTGAAGCTTTCTTT
CARSSEFLGQTITNTEAFF
>18|.|TRBV28|TRBJ1-3
TGTGCCAGCAGTTTCGTCGACCGGACTGACCTCTCTGGAAACACCATATATTTT
CASSFVDRTDLSGNTIYF
>15|TRBD2|TRBV7-6|TRBJ2-2
TGTGCCAGCAGCCCGGGGCCTAGCGGGGGGCCGGAGCTGTTTTTT
CASSPGPSGGPELFF
>13|.|TRBV27|TRBJ1-4
TGTGCCAGCAGCCTGTTCAGGGATGAAAAACTGTTTTTT
CASSLFRDEKLFF
>14|.|TRBV5-4|TRBJ2-7
TGTGCCAGCCGGAATTCCAGGGGATCCTACGAGCAGTACTTC
CASRNSRGSYEQYF
>14|TRBD1|TRBV9|TRBJ2-7
TGTGCCAGCAGCAGTGGACAGGGGGCTTACGAGCAGTACTTC
CASSSGQGAYEQYF
>13|.|TRBV19|TRBJ1-1
TGTGCCAGTAGTATAGATCGGCAGGGTCGAGCTTTCTTT
CASSIDRQGRAFF
>15|TRBD1|TRBV6-5|TRBJ2-2
TGTGCCATCGCAATTAGGGACAGGGCTGCCGGGGAGCTGTTTTTT
CAIAIRDRAAGELFF
>15|.|TRBV19|TRBJ2-2
TGTGCCAGTAGTATAGATAGGAGGGTTGCCGGGGAGCTGTTTTTT
CASSIDRRVAGELFF
>11|.|TRBV28|TRBJ2-7
TGTGCCAGCAGTCAGGGGTACGAGCAGTACTTC
CASSQGYEQYF
>13|.|TRBV5-1|TRBJ1-1
TGCGCCAGCAGCTTTCGCAGGGCAGGTGAAGCTTTCTTT
CASSFRRAGEAFF
>15|TRBD1|TRBV6-5|TRBJ1-3
TGTGCCAGCTCAAGGACAGGGGACTCTGGAAACACCATATATTTT
CASSRTGDSGNTIYF
>14|.|TRBV5-1|TRBJ1-1
TGCGCCAGCAGCTTGGAACCGGGTAGAACTGAAGCTTTCTTT
CASSLEPGRTEAFF
>17|.|TRBV10-3|TRBJ2-2
TGTGCCATCAGTGATACTGCCGGGACTGATAACACCGGGGAGCTGTTTTTT
CAISDTAGTDNTGELFF
>18|.|TRBV3-1/TRBV3-2|TRBJ2-6
TGTGCCAGCAGCCACCCAGGACACTTAATCTCTGGGGCCAACGTCCTGACTTTC
CASSHPGHLISGANVLTF
>13|.|TRBV11-3|TRBJ2-7
TGTGCCAGCAGCCTGGGGGGTTCCTACGAGCAGTACTTC
CASSLGGSYEQYF
>13|.|TRBV24-1|TRBJ2-1
TGTGCCACTTCTCGAGGGGGGGCGCCGGAGCAGTTCTTC
CATSRGGAPEQFF